What follows are 9 T cell receptor beta chains derived from one specimen sequenced in a study of blood T cell repertoires in COVID-19. TCRdb's table, derived via immunoSEQ multiplex PCR, lists solely in-frame clones and lacks some. This table has about 68,000 clones, 70% to 90% appearing once. Sequenced input: peripheral blood. The source is a woman in her forties or fifties with COVID-19, enrolled during active disease.

The chain couples TRBV14 to TRBJ2-2; 7 bases match TRBD1. V dropped 2 bases and J dropped 0; count of bases not matched to a gene: 3. Germline-derived CDR1 and CDR2 are SGHDN and FVKESK. The CDR3 is 16 amino acids. The CDR3 nucleotides read TGTGCCAGCAGCCAACTGGGGACAGCGAACACCGGGGAGCTGTTTTTT. Translation: CASSQLGTANTGELFF.

The chain employs TRBV15 and TRBJ2-5, with a weak D call TRBD1 (5 bases). The CDR3 is 15 amino acids. Germline CDR1 is LNHNV and CDR2 is YYDKDF (reference sequence). V was cut by 0 bases and J by 5 bases, with 13 bases left in between. For the CDR3, the DNA is TGTGCCACCAGCAGAGAGATACAAGGGGTTGAGACCCAGTACTTC. It codes for CATSREIQGVETQYF.

The V call is TRBV4-3, the J call TRBJ1-2, with D perhaps TRBD1 (6 bases). CDR3 size: 13 residues. Trimming cost V 2 bases and J 12 bases, with 16 bases left between them. The germline CDR1 and CDR2 sequences are LGHNA and YSLEER. As DNA, the CDR3 is TGCGCCAGCAGCCAAACTACCGGGACAATACACACCTTC. This translates into CASSQTTGTIHTF.

CDR3 DNA: TGTGCCAGCAGCAACCCGGGACAGGCTTTCACTGGGGCCAACGTCCTGACTTTC. This sequence encodes CASSNPGQAFTGANVLTF. The chain joins TRBV7-8 to TRBJ2-6; the match to TRBD1 covers 8 bases. V lost 5 bases, J lost 2 bases, and 11 bases stayed unmatched. CDR1 is SGHVS, CDR2 FQNEAQ, per germline. The length of the CDR3 is 18 residues.

The chain recombines TRBV7-2 with TRBJ1-2; TRBD1 matches 8 bases. Germline V CDR1 and CDR2: SGHTA, FQGNSA. V shed 6 bases, J shed 8 bases, and the junction held 11 bases outside the gene matches. This CDR3 has 14 amino acids. DNA of the CDR3: TGTGCCAGCAGGCGTATGACAGGGGCGGAGGGCTACACCTTC. This gives the protein CASRRMTGAEGYTF.

The V and J genes are TRBV19 and TRBJ2-3; 7 bases map to TRBD2. From germline, CDR1 is LNHDA and CDR2 SQIVND (reference sequence). Trimming took 4 bases from V and 6 from J; bases not matched to a gene: 10. This CDR3 has 15 amino acids. This CDR3 is CASSNLAATADTQYF. In DNA, the CDR3 is TGTGCCAGTAGTAACCTAGCGGCAACCGCGGATACGCAGTATTTT. Filled out from reference TRBV19 and TRBJ2-3, the complete variable domain reads DGGITQSPKYLFRKEGQNVTLSCEQNLNHDAMYWYRQDPGQGLRLIYYSQIVNDFQKGDIAEGYSVSREKKESFPLTVTSAQKNPTAFYLCASSNLAATADTQYFGPGTRLTVL.

This CDR3 is CASSSPGTGFGPYF. CDR3 sequence (DNA): TGTGCCAGCAGCAGTCCCGGGACAGGGTTTGGTCCCTACTTC. The chain carries TRBV28 and TRBJ2-7; 9 nucleotides align to TRBD1. Per the germline V gene, CDR1 is MDHEN and CDR2 is SYDVKM. V lost 6 bases and J lost 13; bases outside the gene matches: 16. The CDR3 is made up of 14 amino acids.

V gene TRBV12-3 or TRBV12-4 combines with J gene TRBJ2-1; 8 nucleotides agree with TRBD2. CDR3 length: 11 residues. The V gene end was trimmed by 5 bases and the J gene end by 10 bases; junction bases not matched to a gene: 1. The CDR3 region is CASSTSGEQFF. DNA for the CDR3: TGTGCCAGCAGTACTAGCGGAGAGCAGTTCTTC.

The chain is built from TRBV11-3 and TRBJ2-2; D remains ambiguous. The CDR3 has 15 amino acids. The germline V and J ends were trimmed by 1 base and 6 bases, with 12 bases remaining between them. Per germline, CDR1 SGHNT and CDR2 YENEEA. CDR3 region: CASSLGFLSAGELFF. As DNA, the CDR3 is TGTGCCAGCAGCTTAGGGTTCCTATCGGCCGGGGAGCTGTTTTTT.